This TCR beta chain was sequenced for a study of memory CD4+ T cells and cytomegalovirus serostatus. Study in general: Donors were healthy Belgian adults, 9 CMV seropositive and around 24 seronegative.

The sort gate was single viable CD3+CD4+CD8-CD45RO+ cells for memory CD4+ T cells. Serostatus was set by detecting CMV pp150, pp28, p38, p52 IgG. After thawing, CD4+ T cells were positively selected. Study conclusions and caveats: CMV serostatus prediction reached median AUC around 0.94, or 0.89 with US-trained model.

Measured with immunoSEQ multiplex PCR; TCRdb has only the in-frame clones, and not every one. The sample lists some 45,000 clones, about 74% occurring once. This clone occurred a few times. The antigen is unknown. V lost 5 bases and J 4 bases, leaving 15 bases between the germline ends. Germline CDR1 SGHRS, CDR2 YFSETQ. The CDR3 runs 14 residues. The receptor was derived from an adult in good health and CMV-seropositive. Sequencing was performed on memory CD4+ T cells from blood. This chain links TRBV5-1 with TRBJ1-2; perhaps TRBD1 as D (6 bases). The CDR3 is CASRREGTSYGYTF. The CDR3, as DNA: TGCGCCAGCAGGAGAGAGGGGACAAGCTATGGCTACACCTTC.